This TCR beta chain was identified in a study of T cell responses to AZD1222 COVID-19 vaccine. Broader study findings: Distributed over spike, vaccine-associated CD4 TCRs predominated at 160-218 and 743-854.

Generated by immunoSEQ multiplex PCR, the TCRdb table keeps only in-frame clones and is missing some. The sample yields 120,000 or so clones, roughly 91% seen once. The germline V gene has CDR1 KGHDR and CDR2 SFDVKD. CDR3 length: 13 amino acids. V shed 5 bases, J shed 7 bases, and the junction held 3 bases outside the gene matches. Of note for this clone: The antigen is undetermined.

The clonotype comes from an adult in good health. The gene calls are TRBV24-1 and TRBJ2-2, with 7 positions matching TRBD2. The sequences come from peripheral blood, collected on day 0 of AZD1222 vaccination. The DNA of the CDR3 is TGTGCCACCAGTGTTTCGGGAGGCGGGGAGCTGTTTTTT. Translated: CATSVSGGGELFF.